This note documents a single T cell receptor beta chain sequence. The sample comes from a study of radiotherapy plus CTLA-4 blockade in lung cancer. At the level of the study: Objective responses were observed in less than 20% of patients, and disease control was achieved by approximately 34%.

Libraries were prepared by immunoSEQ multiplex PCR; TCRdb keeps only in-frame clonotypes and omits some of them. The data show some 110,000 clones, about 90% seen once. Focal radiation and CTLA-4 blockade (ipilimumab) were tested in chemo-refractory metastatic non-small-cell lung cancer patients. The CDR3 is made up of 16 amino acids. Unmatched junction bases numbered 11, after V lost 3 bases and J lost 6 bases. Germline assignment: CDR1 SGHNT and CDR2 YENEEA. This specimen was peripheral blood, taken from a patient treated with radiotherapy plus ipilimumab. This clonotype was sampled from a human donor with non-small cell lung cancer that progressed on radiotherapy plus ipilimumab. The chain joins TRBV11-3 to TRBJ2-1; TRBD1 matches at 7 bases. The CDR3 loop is CASSLSHSPGGNEQFF. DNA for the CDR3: TGTGCCAGCAGCTTGTCCCACTCACCAGGGGGCAATGAGCAGTTCTTC.